Listed below are T cell receptor beta chains from one sample, sequenced in a study of cytomegalovirus exposure and HLA in healthy donors. The method was immunoSEQ multiplex PCR; TCRdb's version includes in-frame clones alone and lacks a portion of them. The sample contains about 140,000 clones, 60% to 85% of which appear only once. The sequencing input was PBMCs. All receptors derive from a male donor in good health and CMV-seronegative. CDR3s include the opening cysteine and the closing phenylalanine or tryptophan. The D gene is left open where the match is weak. Size is stated for part of the rows, as once, few or many counts, or as a class when the clone is expanded.

TRBJ2-5 | few | TRBD2 | TRBV5-1 | 14 | TGCGCCAGTTTAGCGGGAGGGCCCTATGAGACCCAGTACTTC | CASLAGGPYETQYF
TRBJ2-5 | - | TRBD2 | TRBV10-3 | 15 | TGTGCCATCGGCGGGAGTGGCGGTTTGGAAGAGACCCAGTACTTC | CAIGGSGGLEETQYF
TRBJ1-1 | - | TRBD1 | TRBV2 | 15 | TGTGCCAGCAGTCCGGACAGGGTGTATGATACTGAAGCTTTCTTT | CASSPDRVYDTEAFF
TRBJ1-4 | once | - | TRBV5-4 | 14 | TGTGCCAGCAGCTTGGATGCAGGGGATGAAAAACTGTTTTTT | CASSLDAGDEKLFF
TRBJ2-1 | - | TRBD2 | TRBV30 | 15 | TGTTCCTGGAGTGAGGGACTAGCGGGACGGATCGAGCAGTTCTTC | CSWSEGLAGRIEQFF
TRBJ1-1 | - | - | TRBV18 | 14 | TGTGCCAGCTCACAGGCAGGGGATATCACTGAAGCTTTCTTT | CASSQAGDITEAFF
TRBJ1-6 | - | - | TRBV7-9 | 14 | TGTGCCAGCAGCCCTCCCGGCCGGGGTTCACCCCTCCACTTT | CASSPPGRGSPLHF
TRBJ2-5 | - | - | TRBV10-2 | 14 | TGCGCCAGCCGGATGACGGACAGAAAAGAGACCCAGTACTTC | CASRMTDRKETQYF
TRBJ1-6 | - | - | TRBV11-2 | 14 | TGTGCCAGCAGCTTTACAGGGAACGGTTCACCCCTCCACTTT | CASSFTGNGSPLHF
TRBJ2-7 | - | TRBD2 | TRBV4-1 | 15 | TGCGCCAGCAGCCAATATGGAACTAGCGACTACGAGCAGTACTTC | CASSQYGTSDYEQYF
TRBJ1-1 | few | - | TRBV6-5 | 12 | TGTGCCACCGCACAACCGAACACTGAAGCTTTCTTT | CATAQPNTEAFF
TRBJ2-2 | - | - | TRBV9 | 15 | TGTGCCAGCAGCGTAGACCGAGGGTACACCGGGGAGCTGTTTTTT | CASSVDRGYTGELFF
TRBJ1-2 | - | TRBD1 | TRBV4-2 | 15 | TGTGCCAGCAGCCAGGAGCAGGGGGTTGTCTATGGCTACACCTTC | CASSQEQGVVYGYTF
TRBJ1-4 | - | - | TRBV4-1 | 14 | TGCGCCAGCAGCCGACTTATAGTTAATGAAAAACTGTTTTTT | CASSRLIVNEKLFF
TRBJ2-1 | - | - | TRBV7-3 | 15 | TGTGCCAGCAGCCTCACACCCGGACAAACCAATGAGCAGTTCTTC | CASSLTPGQTNEQFF
TRBJ1-2 | - | - | TRBV6-1 | 12 | TGTGCCAGCACTGAACGAGGCTATGGCTACACCTTC | CASTERGYGYTF
TRBJ1-1 | once | TRBD1 | TRBV18 | 15 | TGTGCCAGCTCACCACTCGGGACAGAGAACACTGAAGCTTTCTTT | CASSPLGTENTEAFF
TRBJ2-5 | - | - | TRBV4-1 | 14 | TGCGCCAGCAGCCAAACGCCAGTTCAAGAGACCCAGTACTTC | CASSQTPVQETQYF
TRBJ1-2 | - | - | TRBV6-6 | 10 | TGTGCCAGCCGGCTCGGGGGCTACACCTTC | CASRLGGYTF
TRBJ1-4 | - | - | TRBV19 | 15 | TGTGCCAGTACCCGACCAGGGGTAACTAATGAAAAACTGTTTTTT | CASTRPGVTNEKLFF
TRBJ2-3 | - | TRBD2 | TRBV30 | 13 | TGTGCCTGGACTAGCGGATACACAGATACGCAGTATTTT | CAWTSGYTDTQYF
TRBJ1-1 | many | - | TRBV19 | 15 | TGTGCCAGTAGCGCGTCTGGACAGATTAACACTGAAGCTTTCTTT | CASSASGQINTEAFF
TRBJ2-2 | - | - | TRBV7-2 | 15 | TGTGCCAGCAGCTCCACGGGGGAGTACACCGGGGAGCTGTTTTTT | CASSSTGEYTGELFF
TRBJ2-7 | - | - | TRBV9 | 16 | TGTGCCAGCAGCGTAAGCACGGCGGCCAGCTCCTACGAGCAGTACTTC | CASSVSTAASSYEQYF
TRBJ2-5 | once | TRBD2 | TRBV19 | 16 | TGTGCCAGTAGTCCGGGACTAGCGGGAATCCAAGAGACCCAGTACTTC | CASSPGLAGIQETQYF
TRBJ2-6 | - | TRBD1 | TRBV30 | 14 | TGTGCCTGCCCCAGGGGGTCTGGGGCCAACGTCCTGACTTTC | CACPRGSGANVLTF
TRBJ2-5 | - | TRBD2 | TRBV11-3 | 19 | TGTGCCAGCAGCTTGCGATCGGGACTAGCGGGGAGGGGTGCGGAGACCCAGTACTTC | CASSLRSGLAGRGAETQYF
TRBJ2-7 | - | - | TRBV5-4 | 13 | TGTGCCAGCAGCCCCCGGGTTTTGGGCGAGCAGTACTTC | CASSPRVLGEQYF
TRBJ2-2 | - | - | TRBV4-1 | 14 | TGCGCCAGCAGCCCGTACAGGGACACCGGGGAGCTGTTTTTT | CASSPYRDTGELFF
TRBJ1-3 | few | - | TRBV29-1 | 14 | TGCAGCGTTGAAGATCAAAGAGGTGGAAACACCATATATTTT | CSVEDQRGGNTIYF
TRBJ2-7 | - | TRBD1 | TRBV2 | 16 | TGTGCCAGCAGTTCGCTGGGGGGACAGGGGTACGACGAGCAGTACTTC | CASSSLGGQGYDEQYF
TRBJ2-5 | - | TRBD1 | TRBV2 | 17 | TGTGCCAGCAGTGAACTCGGGACAGGGGGATATGAGGAGACCCAGTACTTC | CASSELGTGGYEETQYF
TRBJ2-3 | once | - | TRBV29-1 | 15 | TGCAGCGTTAGGGGGTCTGGCGGATCCACAGATACGCAGTATTTT | CSVRGSGGSTDTQYF
TRBJ2-7 | few | - | TRBV7-2 | 15 | TGTGCCAGCAGCCCCACGCGGGGTCTGACCTACGAGCAGTACTTC | CASSPTRGLTYEQYF
TRBJ2-1 | - | - | TRBV2 | 14 | TGTGCCAGCAGTGGTAGCGGCCGCTACAATGAGCAGTTCTTC | CASSGSGRYNEQFF
TRBJ2-3 | - | TRBD2 | TRBV18 | 17 | TGTGCCAGCTCACCACGGCTAGCGGGGGATCCGTCAGATACGCAGTATTTT | CASSPRLAGDPSDTQYF
TRBJ1-1 | few | - | TRBV6-4 | 13 | TGTGCCAGCAGCGCTACGAGGAACACTGAAGCTTTCTTT | CASSATRNTEAFF
TRBJ2-3 | - | - | TRBV2 | 12 | TGTGCCAGCAGCCTATATGAGGATACGCAGTATTTT | CASSLYEDTQYF
TRBJ2-1 | - | TRBD2 | TRBV4-3 | 14 | TGCGCCAGCAGCCCCGGACTAGCCTACAATGAGCAGTTCTTC | CASSPGLAYNEQFF
TRBJ2-7 | - | TRBD2 | TRBV7-9 | 15 | TGTGCCAGCAGCTTATTGGGACTAGCTTTCTACGAGCAGTACTTC | CASSLLGLAFYEQYF
TRBJ2-3 | - | TRBD2 | TRBV5-1 | 16 | TGCGCCAGCAGCTTGGCGGTAGCGGGAGCGGCAGATACGCAGTATTTT | CASSLAVAGAADTQYF
TRBJ2-1 | - | TRBD2 | TRBV2 | 13 | TGTGCCAGCAGTGGAGAAGCGGGGGAGGAGCAGTTCTTC | CASSGEAGEEQFF
TRBJ1-1 | - | - | TRBV9 | 13 | TGTGCCAGCAGCGTCAACGGGGGTTCCCAAGCTTTCTTT | CASSVNGGSQAFF
TRBJ2-1 | - | TRBD1 | TRBV6-5 | 15 | TGTGCCAGCAGTTCCGATTACAGGGGCTACAATGAGCAGTTCTTC | CASSSDYRGYNEQFF
TRBJ2-2 | - | - | TRBV7-9 | 15 | TGTGCCAGCAGCTTGTTGAGCGGTTACACCGGGGAGCTGTTTTTT | CASSLLSGYTGELFF
TRBJ2-7 | once | TRBD1 | TRBV5-1 | 14 | TGCGCCAGCAGCAGGGACAGGGATAGGCACGAGCAGTACTTC | CASSRDRDRHEQYF
TRBJ2-5 | few | - | TRBV5-5 | 14 | TGTGCCAGCATACAGGACAGCGGCACGGAGACCCAGTACTTC | CASIQDSGTETQYF
TRBJ1-1 | - | - | TRBV9 | 15 | TGTGCCAGCAGCGTAGCTGCAGGTTTGAACACTGAAGCTTTCTTT | CASSVAAGLNTEAFF
TRBJ2-2 | - | - | TRBV9 | 16 | TGTGCCAGCAGCGCACTACGGCTAGGGGAAGCCGGGGAGCTGTTTTTT | CASSALRLGEAGELFF
TRBJ2-2 | once | - | TRBV27 | 16 | TGTGCCAGCAGTAGGCGGGCCCCCTGGGCCGCCGGGGAGCTGTTTTTT | CASSRRAPWAAGELFF
TRBJ1-1 | - | TRBD1 | TRBV6-1 | 14 | TGTGCCAGCGGACTGGACAGGGTCTTGGCTGAAGCTTTCTTT | CASGLDRVLAEAFF
TRBJ2-1 | - | TRBD1 | TRBV27 | 15 | TGTGCCAGCATAGGTCGACAGGGTCGGGTAAATGAGCAGTTCTTC | CASIGRQGRVNEQFF
TRBJ2-1 | - | - | TRBV12-5 | 16 | TGTGCTAGTGGACCCGGTTCGGGGGTTTTCTACAATGAGCAGTTCTTC | CASGPGSGVFYNEQFF
TRBJ2-2 | - | TRBD2 | TRBV15 | 17 | TGTGCCACCAGCAGAGTCAAGCGGGAGTGGGACACCGGGGAGCTGTTTTTT | CATSRVKREWDTGELFF
TRBJ1-6 | - | TRBD1 | TRBV19 | 21 | TGTGCCAGTAGTATAGAGAGGGCGACAGGGGGTCCTCCCTCCTATAATTCACCCCTCCACTTT | CASSIERATGGPPSYNSPLHF
TRBJ1-2 | - | - | TRBV30 | 15 | TGTGCCTGGAGGGTCCCTGGACAGCTATACTATGGCTACACCTTC | CAWRVPGQLYYGYTF
TRBJ1-2 | few | TRBD1 | TRBV6-5 | 16 | TGTGCCAGCAGTTACTCGTATAGGGGGCCACGGTATGGCTACACCTTC | CASSYSYRGPRYGYTF
TRBJ1-1 | - | - | TRBV18 | 16 | TGTGCCCGCTCACCCGGGGTCCAGGGGATGAACACTGAAGCTTTCTTT | CARSPGVQGMNTEAFF
TRBJ2-7 | - | TRBD2 | TRBV29-1 | 13 | TGCAGCGTCACACGGGGAGGGTCCTACGAGCAGTACTTC | CSVTRGGSYEQYF